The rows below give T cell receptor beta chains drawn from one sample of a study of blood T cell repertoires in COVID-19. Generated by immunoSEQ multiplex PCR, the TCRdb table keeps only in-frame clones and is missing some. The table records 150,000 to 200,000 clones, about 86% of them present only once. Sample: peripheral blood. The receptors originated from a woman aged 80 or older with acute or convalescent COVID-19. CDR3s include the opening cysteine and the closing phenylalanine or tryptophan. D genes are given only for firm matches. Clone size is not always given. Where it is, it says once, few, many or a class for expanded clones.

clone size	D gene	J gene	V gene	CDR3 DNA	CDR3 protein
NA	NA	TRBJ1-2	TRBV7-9	TGTGCCAGCAGCCCTCAGCGGGTTGGCTACACCTTC	CASSPQRVGYTF
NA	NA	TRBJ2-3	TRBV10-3	TGTGCCATCAGTGACGAGCGATCCACAGATACGCAGTATTTT	CAISDERSTDTQYF
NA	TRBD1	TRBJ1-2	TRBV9	TGTGCCAGCAGCGGCCTCACAGGGGGTTATGGCTACACCTTC	CASSGLTGGYGYTF
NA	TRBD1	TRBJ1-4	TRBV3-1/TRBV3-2	TGTGCCAGCAGCCAACCGGGACAGGGGCGTCCCACTAATGAAAAACTGTTTTTT	CASSQPGQGRPTNEKLFF
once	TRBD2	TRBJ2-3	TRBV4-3	TGCGCCAGCAGCCATTGGCTAGCGGGGGGCGGGTGGAGCACAGATACGCAGTATTTT	CASSHWLAGGGWSTDTQYF
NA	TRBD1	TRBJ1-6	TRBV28	TGTGCCAGCAGCCGACAGGGGGCGTATAATTCACCCCTCCACTTT	CASSRQGAYNSPLHF
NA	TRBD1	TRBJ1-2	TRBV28	TGTGCCAGCAGTCCTGGAGGACAGGGGTTTTCAGGCTACACCTTC	CASSPGGQGFSGYTF
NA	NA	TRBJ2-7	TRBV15	TGTGCCACCAGCAGAGATCTGTTACACAGGGTGTCCGAGCAGTACTTC	CATSRDLLHRVSEQYF
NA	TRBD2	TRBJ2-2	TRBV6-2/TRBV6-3	TGTGCCAGCAGCACATCCCGCGGGACTAGCGGGAGAAGCGAGGCCGGGGAGCTGTTTTTT	CASSTSRGTSGRSEAGELFF
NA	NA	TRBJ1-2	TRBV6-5	TGTGCCAGCAGAGACAGGTTATCCTATGGCTACACCTTC	CASRDRLSYGYTF
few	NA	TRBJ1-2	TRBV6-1	TGTGCCAGCAGTGAGACGCAGGGGTATGGCTACACCTTC	CASSETQGYGYTF
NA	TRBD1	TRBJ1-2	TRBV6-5	TGTGCCAGCCGCAGAGGGGACAGGGGTTATGGCTACACCTTC	CASRRGDRGYGYTF
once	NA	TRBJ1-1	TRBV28	TGTGCCAGCAGTTCTCAGGTGATCCCTGAAGCTTTCTTT	CASSSQVIPEAFF
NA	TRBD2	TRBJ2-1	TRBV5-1	TGCGCCAGCAGCTCGGGACTAGCGGGGGGGATCCCCTACAATGAGCAGTTCTTC	CASSSGLAGGIPYNEQFF
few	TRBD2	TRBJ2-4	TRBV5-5	TGTGCCAGCAGCTTCTCCCCTGGGGGGGACATTCAGTACTTC	CASSFSPGGDIQYF
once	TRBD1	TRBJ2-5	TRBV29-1	TGCAGCGTTGATAGGACAGGGGTGGCGGAGACCCAGTACTTC	CSVDRTGVAETQYF
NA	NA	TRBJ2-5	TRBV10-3	TGTGCCATCAGAGCGGAGGTCGGGGAGACCCAGTACTTC	CAIRAEVGETQYF
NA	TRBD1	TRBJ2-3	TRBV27	TGTGCCAGCACCCGGCAGGGGGCGTCGACAGATACGCAGTATTTT	CASTRQGASTDTQYF
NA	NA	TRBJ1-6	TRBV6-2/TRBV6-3	TGTGCCAGCAGCTTGGAGCTTCCTAATTCACCCCTCCACTTT	CASSLELPNSPLHF
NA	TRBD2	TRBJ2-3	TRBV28	TGTGCCAGCAGTGAGGTTGGACTAGCGGCGCGTGGGGATACGCAGTATTTT	CASSEVGLAARGDTQYF
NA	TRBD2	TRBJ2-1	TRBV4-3	TGCGCCAGCAGCCGAATAATAGCGGGGGGACCCTACAATGAGCAGTTCTTC	CASSRIIAGGPYNEQFF
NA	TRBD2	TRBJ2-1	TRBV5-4	TGTGCCAGCAGCCCGACTAGCGCCTCCTACAATGAGCAGTTCTTC	CASSPTSASYNEQFF
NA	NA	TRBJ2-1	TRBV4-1	TGCGCCAGCAGCCAAGATAGGTTCGGAGGAGGGGTAGGAGATGAGCAGTTCTTC	CASSQDRFGGGVGDEQFF
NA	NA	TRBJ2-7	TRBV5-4	TGTGCCAGCAGCTTGTTACAGAGTGTCTCCGAGCAGTACTTC	CASSLLQSVSEQYF
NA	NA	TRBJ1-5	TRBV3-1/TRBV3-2	TGTGCCAGCAGCCAAGACCTGGATCGGAGTCAGCCCCAGCATTTT	CASSQDLDRSQPQHF
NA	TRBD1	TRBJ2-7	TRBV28	TGTGCCAGCAAGGATTCGACAGGGTACTTCGACGAGCAGTACTTC	CASKDSTGYFDEQYF
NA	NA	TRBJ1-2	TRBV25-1	TGTGCCAGCAGTGGAGCTACTAGGACAGCTAACTATGGCTACACCTTC	CASSGATRTANYGYTF
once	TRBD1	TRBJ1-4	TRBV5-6	TGTGCCAGCAGCTCGACAGGGAATGAAAAACTGTTTTTT	CASSSTGNEKLFF
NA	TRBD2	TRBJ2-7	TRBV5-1	TGCGCCAGCAGCTTCTCTCTAGCGGGGGGACTCCACTACGAGCAGTACTTC	CASSFSLAGGLHYEQYF
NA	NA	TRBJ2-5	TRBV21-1	TGTGCCAGCAGCGGACAGGGACTAGCGGCCCAAGAGACCCAGTACTTC	CASSGQGLAAQETQYF
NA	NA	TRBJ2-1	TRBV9	TGTGCCAGCAGCGTAGGTGGTGGGGCATATCAAAACAATGAGCAGTTCTTC	CASSVGGGAYQNNEQFF
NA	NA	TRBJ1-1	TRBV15	TGTGCCACCAGCAGGCAGGGTTCGTTACACACTGAAGCTTTCTTT	CATSRQGSLHTEAFF
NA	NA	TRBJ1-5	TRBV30	TGTGCCTGGACCCTGGGACACCTTAGCAATCAGCCCCAGCATTTT	CAWTLGHLSNQPQHF
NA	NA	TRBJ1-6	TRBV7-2	TGTGCCAGCAGCTTACAAGGGGTTTATTCACCCCTCCACTTT	CASSLQGVYSPLHF
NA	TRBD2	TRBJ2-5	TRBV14	TGTGCCAGCAGCGCCAGCGGGAGTCAATGGGAGACCCAGTACTTC	CASSASGSQWETQYF
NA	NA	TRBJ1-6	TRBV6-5	TGTGCCACCGCAAGGACTCCCGTGGGTTCACCCCTCCACTTT	CATARTPVGSPLHF
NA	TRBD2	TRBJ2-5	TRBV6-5	TGTGCCAGCAGGGGTGTCGGGGGGGCTCAGACCCAGTACTTC	CASRGVGGAQTQYF
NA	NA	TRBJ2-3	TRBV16	TGTGCCAGCAGCCTAAGGACTATGAGTACAGATACGCAGTATTTT	CASSLRTMSTDTQYF
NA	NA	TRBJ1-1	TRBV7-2	TGTGCCAGCAGCTCCCAGAGAACAGGACAAGCTTTCTTT	CASSSQRTGQAFF
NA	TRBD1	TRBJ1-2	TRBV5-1	TGCGCCAGCAGCCCTGGGACAGGGCATTTCTACTATGGCTACACCTTC	CASSPGTGHFYYGYTF
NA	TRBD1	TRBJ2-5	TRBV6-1	TGTGCCAGCAGTGAATTCTGGGGACAGGGGGGGGCCCAGTACTTC	CASSEFWGQGGAQYF
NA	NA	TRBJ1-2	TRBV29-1	TGCAGCGTTAGTTCAGGGGACTATGGCTACACCTTC	CSVSSGDYGYTF
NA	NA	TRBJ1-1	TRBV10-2	TGCGCCAGCAGTGAGCAGGGTGGTACTGAAGCTTTCTTT	CASSEQGGTEAFF
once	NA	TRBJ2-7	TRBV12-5	TGTGCTAGTGGTCTAACAGGTTACTACGAGCAGTACTTC	CASGLTGYYEQYF
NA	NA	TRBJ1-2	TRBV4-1	TGCGCCAGCAGCCAAGATTACAGCGGCCAGACCTTC	CASSQDYSGQTF
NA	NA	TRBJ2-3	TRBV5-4	TGTGCCAGCAGCCTTACCGGGAGTTATACGCAGTATTTT	CASSLTGSYTQYF
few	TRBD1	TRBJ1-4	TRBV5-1	TGCGCCAGCAGCTTGTCCGGACAGGCAAATGAAAAACTGTTTTTT	CASSLSGQANEKLFF
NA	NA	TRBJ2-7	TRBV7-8	TGTGCCAGCAGCCTTGGGAGCGGTCCCTACGAGCAGTACTTC	CASSLGSGPYEQYF
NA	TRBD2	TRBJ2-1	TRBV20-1	TGCAGTGCTCGTGCTGCTAGCGGGAGGACGGGTGGGCAGTTCTTC	CSARAASGRTGGQFF
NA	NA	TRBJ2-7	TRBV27	TGTGCCAGCAGTCCCACGACAGGGAGGAGCTCCTACGAGCAGTACTTC	CASSPTTGRSSYEQYF